The clone carrying this TCR beta chain was counted a few times. The antigen is not known. The sample belongs to a study of regulatory and conventional T cells in RAG deficiency. Genomic DNA came from blood conventional CD4+ T cells gated CD25-low CD127-high. Sequencing was performed with immunoSEQ multiplex PCR; in TCRdb, only in-frame clones are kept and a portion is missing. The repertoire holds more than 40,000 clones, about 90% seen once, with 0.5% to 0.55% in the top ten. Study conclusions and caveats: Patient subsets had shorter CDR3s; Omenn Treg-Tconv overlap exceeded 90%.

After removal of 10 bases from V and 1 base from J, the junction contained 4 bases not matched to a gene. This CDR3 region has 12 residues. Per the germline V gene, CDR1 is LNHDA and CDR2 is SQIVND (reference sequence). This same sample was also taken into another study, of regulatory T cells. In that study: Amplification used 52 TRBV primers and 13 TRBJ primers.

This chain connects TRBV19 to TRBJ2-7, with 7 bases matching TRBD1. Sequenced sample: CD4+ effector T cells sorted from blood. The sequence derives from a human donor in good health. The CDR3 DNA follows: TGTGCCACCTCGGACAGGTCCTACGAGCAGTACTTC. It translates to CATSDRSYEQYF.